Detailed here is one T cell receptor (beta chain). What it binds is unknown. The sample belongs to a study of shared clonotypes between healthy human individuals. Study findings and constraints: The naive CD4 repertoires of a handful of donors were compared, and approximately 4.7% of clonotypes were shared.

Several immunoSEQ plates held equal portions of the genomic DNA taken from each subset. Source study methods: ImmunoSEQ output lacked quality scores and full-length reads, limiting matched filtering. Libraries were prepared by immunoSEQ multiplex PCR; TCRdb keeps only in-frame clonotypes and omits some of them. V and J calls and clone size are as listed in that table; D and trimming were resolved from the DNA. The repertoire holds 2 million to 2.5 million clones, with 80% to 95% as singletons. V gave up 3 bases and J gave up 5 bases; unmatched junction bases: 12. Germline V gene lookup returns CDR1 SGHNT and CDR2 YYREEE (reference sequence). This CDR3 is built from 16 residues.

Material for sequencing was naive CD4+ T cells from PBMCs. Specified subset: CD45RA+ positively selected. The V and J genes are TRBV5-4 and TRBJ2-7, with 9 bases that match TRBD1. The receptor's source is a man aged 18 to 29 in good health. Some clones in this sample may be carry-over from other donors' samples. The CDR3 region has the DNA TGTGCCAGCAGCTCCCCTCCGGGACAGGGTCTGCACGAGCAGTACTTC. Protein: CASSSPPGQGLHEQYF.